This T cell receptor beta chain was obtained from a study of T cell repertoires in cytomegalovirus infection. As concerns this clonotype: Its antigen is not known.

Germline values: CDR1 SGHVS, CDR2 FNYEAQ. With 1 base removed from V and 2 bases from J, the gap between germline ends came to 9 bases. CDR3 length: 15 amino acids. In TCRdb, the reads were re-called with MiXCR into one record per CDR3 protein. The table shows around 69,000 distinct CDR3 sequences, with about 29% occurring only once. The sequence derives from a human donor in good health (CMV status not recorded). Some clones in this sample may be carry-over from other donors' samples. This specimen consisted of CD8+ T cells from cultured PBMCs, obtained from culture after CMV antigen stimulation. The chain has TRBV7-6 and TRBJ2-1; D ambiguous. The CDR3 region is CASSLGGVPYNEQFF. CDR3 DNA sequence: TGTGCCAGCAGCTTAGGTGGGGTCCCCTACAATGAGCAGTTCTTC.